This TCR beta chain was documented in a study of regulatory T cells in long-lasting Graves disease. Broader study findings: In persistent patients, shared public clonotypes (more than 2,500) outnumbered those in new patients (about 1,000).

Both iRepertoire HTBI primers and Arm-PCR of CDR3 regions were used to build the TCR beta libraries. TCRdb re-called the multiplex PCR reads through MiXCR, storing one row per CDR3 protein. In the table there are 300,000 to 400,000 distinct CDR3 sequences, about 16% of which are singletons. This clonotype was recorded many times. The antigen remains unidentified. Time point of the sample: newly diagnosed GD, antithyroid drugs for less than 3 months. From PBMCs, RNA was extracted and then used to make the TCR library. In each case, Graves' disease was diagnosed per American Thyroid Association guidelines. Trimming removed 3 bases from V and 2 bases from J; junction bases left unmatched: 6. The CDR3 length is 16 residues. Germline-derived CDR1 and CDR2 are SGHRS and YFSETQ.

The source was peripheral blood mononuclear cells (PBMCs), collected at new diagnosis, from a patient treated with antithyroid drugs. The rearrangement links TRBV5-1 to TRBJ1-4; 8 bases are a match to TRBD1. The TCR sequence derives from a female donor with Graves disease. The CDR3 DNA sequence: TGCGCCAGCAGCTACGACAGGGGTTCTACTAATGAAAAACTGTTTTTT. It translates to CASSYDRGSTNEKLFF.